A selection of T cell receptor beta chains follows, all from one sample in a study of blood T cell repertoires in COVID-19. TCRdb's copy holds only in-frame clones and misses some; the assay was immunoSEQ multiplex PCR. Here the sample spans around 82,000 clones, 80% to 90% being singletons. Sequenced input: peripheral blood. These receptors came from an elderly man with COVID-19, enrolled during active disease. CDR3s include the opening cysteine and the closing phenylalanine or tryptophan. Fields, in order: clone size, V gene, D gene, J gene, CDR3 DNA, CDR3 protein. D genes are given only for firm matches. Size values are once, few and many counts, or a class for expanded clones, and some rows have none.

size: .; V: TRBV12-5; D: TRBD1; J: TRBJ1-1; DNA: TGTGCTAGTGGTTATAGACAGGGATCCGAAGCTTTCTTT; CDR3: CASGYRQGSEAFF
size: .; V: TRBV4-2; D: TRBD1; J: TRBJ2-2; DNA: TGTGCCAGCAGCCAGCCGGGGGACAGGGGGCTTTTCACCGGGGAGCTGTTTTTT; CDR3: CASSQPGDRGLFTGELFF
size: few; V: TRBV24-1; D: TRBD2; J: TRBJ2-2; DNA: TGTGCCACCAGTGATGCCCCGGGACTAGCTGACCAGAAGACGAACACCGGGGAGCTGTTTTTT; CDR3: CATSDAPGLADQKTNTGELFF
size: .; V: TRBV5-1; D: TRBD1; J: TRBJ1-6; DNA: TGCGCCAGCAGCTTGGGGACAGGGGGAACTTCACCCCTCCACTTT; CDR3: CASSLGTGGTSPLHF
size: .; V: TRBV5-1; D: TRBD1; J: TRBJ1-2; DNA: TGCGCCAGCAGGGGACAGCCAAACTATGGCTACACCTTC; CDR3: CASRGQPNYGYTF
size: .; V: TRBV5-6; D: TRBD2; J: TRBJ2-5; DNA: TGTGCCAGCAGCCCCACGGGAGGAGAGACCCAGTACTTC; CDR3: CASSPTGGETQYF
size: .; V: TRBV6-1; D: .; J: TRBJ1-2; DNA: TGTGCCAGCAGTGAAGCCCTTAACCGAGCCTGGTATGGCTACACCTTC; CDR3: CASSEALNRAWYGYTF
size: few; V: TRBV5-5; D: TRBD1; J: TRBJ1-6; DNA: TGTGCCAGCAGCCGGGACAGCCTCGGAAATTCACCCCTCCACTTT; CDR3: CASSRDSLGNSPLHF
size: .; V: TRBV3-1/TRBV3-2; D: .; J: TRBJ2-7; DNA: TGTGCCAGCATCGACCAGCGAGGGGGGCAGTACTTC; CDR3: CASIDQRGGQYF
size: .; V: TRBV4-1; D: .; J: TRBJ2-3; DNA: TGCGCCAGCAGCCAAGAAGGGCGGGGCACAGATACGCAGTATTTT; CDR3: CASSQEGRGTDTQYF
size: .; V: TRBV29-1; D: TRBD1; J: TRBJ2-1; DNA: TGCAGCGCTGGGGGACAGGGATCCTACAATGAGCAGTTCTTC; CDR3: CSAGGQGSYNEQFF
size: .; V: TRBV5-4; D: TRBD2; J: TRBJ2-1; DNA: TGTGCCAGCAGCTTGGCGATAGCGGGGAAAGCAATCAATGAGCAGTTCTTC; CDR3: CASSLAIAGKAINEQFF
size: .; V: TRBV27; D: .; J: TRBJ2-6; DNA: TGTGCCAGCAGTAAGTTAGAGGGCCGAATCTCTGGGGCCAACGTCCTGACTTTC; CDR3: CASSKLEGRISGANVLTF
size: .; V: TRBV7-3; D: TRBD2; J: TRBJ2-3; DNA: TGTGCCAGCAGCTCCCTAGCGGGGGCGACCACAGATACGCAGTATTTT; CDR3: CASSSLAGATTDTQYF
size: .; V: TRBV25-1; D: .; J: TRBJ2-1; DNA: TGTGCCAGCAGTGAACCAGGTATACTCGGGGATGAGCAGTTCTTC; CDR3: CASSEPGILGDEQFF
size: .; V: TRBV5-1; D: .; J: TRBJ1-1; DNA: TGCGCCAGCAGCTTGGGGGTCCCAGGGGCTTTGAACACTGAAGCTTTCTTT; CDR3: CASSLGVPGALNTEAFF
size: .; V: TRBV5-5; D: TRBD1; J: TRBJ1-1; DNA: TGTGCCAGCAGCTTGGGGGGGACAGGGGTGAACACTGAAGCTTTCTTT; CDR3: CASSLGGTGVNTEAFF
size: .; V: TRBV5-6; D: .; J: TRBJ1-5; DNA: TGTGCCAGCAGTGCCGGGGGGTTCAATCAGCCCCAGCATTTT; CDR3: CASSAGGFNQPQHF
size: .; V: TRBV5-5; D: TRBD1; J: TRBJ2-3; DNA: TGTGCCAGCAGTCGACAGGGGACTTCAACAGATACGCAGTATTTT; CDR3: CASSRQGTSTDTQYF
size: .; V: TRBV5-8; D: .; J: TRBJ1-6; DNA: TGTGCCAGCAGCGTGGACAGTTACTCACCCCTCCACTTT; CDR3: CASSVDSYSPLHF
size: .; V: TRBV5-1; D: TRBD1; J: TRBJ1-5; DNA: TGCGCCAGCAGTTTCGGACAGGGTGATCAGCCCCAGCATTTT; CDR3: CASSFGQGDQPQHF
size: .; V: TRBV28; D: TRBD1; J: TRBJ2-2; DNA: TGTGCCAGCAGTTATCCGGCCGGGACAGGGTCCGGGGAGCTGTTTTTT; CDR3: CASSYPAGTGSGELFF
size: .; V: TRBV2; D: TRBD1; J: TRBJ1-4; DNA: TGTGCCAGCAAAGAGGGGACAGGGGGGGAAAAACTGTTTTTT; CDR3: CASKEGTGGEKLFF
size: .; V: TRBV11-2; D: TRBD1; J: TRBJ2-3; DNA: TGTGCCAGCAGCGCCAGACAGGGACCGCAGTATTTT; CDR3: CASSARQGPQYF
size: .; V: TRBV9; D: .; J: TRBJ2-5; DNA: TGTGCCAGCAGCGTAGGTACAAGGAGTACCCGTCAAGAGACCCAGTACTTC; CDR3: CASSVGTRSTRQETQYF
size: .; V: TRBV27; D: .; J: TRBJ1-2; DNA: TGTGCCAGCCCTCAGAAACGAAGCTATGGCTACACCTTC; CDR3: CASPQKRSYGYTF
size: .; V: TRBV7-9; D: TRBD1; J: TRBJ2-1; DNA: TGTGCCAGCAGCCTCGGACAGGGGGCCTCCAATGAGCAGTTCTTC; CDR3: CASSLGQGASNEQFF
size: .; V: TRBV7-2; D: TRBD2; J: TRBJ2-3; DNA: TGTGCCAGCAGCTTAGGGACTAGAGGAGATACGCAGTATTTT; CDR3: CASSLGTRGDTQYF
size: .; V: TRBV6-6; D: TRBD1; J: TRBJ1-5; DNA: TGTGCCAGCAGGGACAGGGTGAATCAGCCCCAGCATTTT; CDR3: CASRDRVNQPQHF
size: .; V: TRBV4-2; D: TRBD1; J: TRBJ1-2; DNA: TGTGCCAGCAGCCAGTCCCGACAGGGTCCCCAAGCGTATGGCTACACCTTC; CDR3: CASSQSRQGPQAYGYTF
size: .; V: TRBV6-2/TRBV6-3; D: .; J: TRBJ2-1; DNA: TGTGCCAGCAGTTCCCGAGCGGCTCAGTCCTACAATGAGCAGTTCTTC; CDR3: CASSSRAAQSYNEQFF
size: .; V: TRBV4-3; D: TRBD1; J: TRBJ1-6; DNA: TGCGCCAGCAGCCAAGACCAGGGGGGCAATTCACCCCTCCACTTT; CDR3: CASSQDQGGNSPLHF
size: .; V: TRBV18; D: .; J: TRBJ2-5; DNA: TGTGCCAGCTCACAGCAGGCGCTACAAGAGACCCAGTACTTC; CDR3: CASSQQALQETQYF
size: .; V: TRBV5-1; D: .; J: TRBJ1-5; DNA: TGCGCCAGCAGCCCCCAGGGTGGAATCAATCAGCCTCAGCATTTT; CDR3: CASSPQGGINQPQHF
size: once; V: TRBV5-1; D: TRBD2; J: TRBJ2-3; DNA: TGCGCCAGCAGCTTGGCCCCAGCGGGGGACGTAACAGATACGCAGTATTTT; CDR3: CASSLAPAGDVTDTQYF
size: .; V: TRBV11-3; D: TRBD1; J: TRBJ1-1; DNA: TGTGCCAGCAGCGGAAACGACAGGGCCGTCACTGAAGCTTTCTTT; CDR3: CASSGNDRAVTEAFF
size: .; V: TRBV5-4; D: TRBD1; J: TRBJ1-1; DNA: TGTGCCAGCAGCCCTGGACAGGGACGAGCAACTGAAGCTTTCTTT; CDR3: CASSPGQGRATEAFF